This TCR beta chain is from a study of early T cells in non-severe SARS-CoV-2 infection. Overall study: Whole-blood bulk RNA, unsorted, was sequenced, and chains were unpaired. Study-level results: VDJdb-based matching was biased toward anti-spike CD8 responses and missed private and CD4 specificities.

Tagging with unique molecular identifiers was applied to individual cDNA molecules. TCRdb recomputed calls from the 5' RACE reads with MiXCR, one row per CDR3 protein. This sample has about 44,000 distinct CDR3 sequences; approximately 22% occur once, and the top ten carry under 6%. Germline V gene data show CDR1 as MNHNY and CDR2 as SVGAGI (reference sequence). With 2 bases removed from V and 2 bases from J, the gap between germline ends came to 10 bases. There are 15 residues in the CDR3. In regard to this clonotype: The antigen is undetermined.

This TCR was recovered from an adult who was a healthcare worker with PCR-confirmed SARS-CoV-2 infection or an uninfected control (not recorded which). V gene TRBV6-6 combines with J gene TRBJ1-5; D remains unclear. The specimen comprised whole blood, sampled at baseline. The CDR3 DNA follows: TGTGCCAGCAGTTACCCGGAAGGTGGCAATCAGCCCCAGCATTTT. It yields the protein CASSYPEGGNQPQHF.